Described below is a single T cell receptor (beta chain) sequence and its context. The antigen is undetermined. Trimming pared 6 bases from V and 4 bases from J, leaving 20 bases between. CDR1 and CDR2 from the germline V gene are MNHEY and SMNVEV (reference sequence). This CDR3 is built from 16 residues. The sample belongs to a study of T cell responses to AZD1222 COVID-19 vaccine. Overall study: Second doses that came at about 4 or about 12 weeks were put together.

General observations from the study: The donor group comprised mostly white British people and more females; the analysis possibly underestimated clonal diversity.

Assay used: immunoSEQ multiplex PCR; TCRdb lists only in-frame clones, some missing. The sample yields about 160,000 clones, around nine tenths seen once. The sequencing used peripheral blood, collected on day 0 of AZD1222 vaccination. The TCR sequence derives from an adult in good health. The chain is built from TRBV27 and TRBJ2-3, with D tentatively TRBD1 (6 bases). CDR3 residues: CASRFTGTRGPDTQYF. The CDR3 coding sequence is TGTGCCAGCAGATTCACCGGGACAAGGGGCCCAGATACGCAGTATTTT.